This T cell receptor (beta chain) was observed in a study of CD8 T cells in Susac syndrome (dated by TCRdb to 2018 to 2020). Broadly, across the study: Among the Susac syndrome patients who were sequenced, clinically active disease was present in five or six and clinical remission was observed in roughly 8. At the time of blood withdrawal, Susac syndrome patients were either therapy-naive, taking corticosteroids (with some also receiving IVIg), or on IVIg alone. The study used repertoire sequencing to test whether antigen drove CD8+ T cell activation and differentiation in Susac syndrome.

RNA was extracted using the RNeasy kit, and about 0.45 to 1 microgram was reverse transcribed with random hexamers. TCR beta CDR3 regions were amplified with the immunoSEQ multiplex PCR assay covering 54 Vbeta and 13 Jbeta segments. PCR amplification bias was corrected using a synthetic template baseline for primer optimization and computational correction. The source study handled its data this way. Reads were annotated to V, D and J genes according to IMGT and were analyzed with immunoSEQ Analyzer, with only productive sequences retained. Clonality was computed as one minus Shannon entropy normalized by log2 of the number of productive unique sequences. For each patient and control, public and private clones were evaluated among the 100 most prevalent clones. A clone was defined as Susac-specific if it was absent from the healthy and MS cohorts, from about 1,100 published viral clones and from other ImmuneACCESS disease sequences. The public sequencing data were trimmed at Q25 with fastp and processed into clonotypes with MiXCR by TCRdb, which kept only in-frame beta chains. Under each unique CDR3 protein, matching rows form one entry showing the most common genes and DNA. TCRdb's processing, not the authors', yielded these V and J calls. The sample contains some 160,000 distinct CDR3 sequences, about 94% of them found a single time. The top ten clonotypes cover more than 0.075% of the sample.

Peripheral blood CD8+ and CD4+ T cells from healthy donors, Susac syndrome patients and multiple sclerosis patients were profiled by high-throughput TCR beta sequencing. Recently defined diagnostic criteria for definite or probable disease were met by the Susac syndrome patients. CD8+ TEMRA cells were enriched by FACS, while bulk CD8+ and CD4+ T cells were purified by magnetic negative isolation. Blood was collected in EDTA tubes and processed within 24 hours, with PBMCs isolated through density gradient centrifugation. PBMCs intended for TCR sequencing were cryopreserved in liquid nitrogen and thawed later in a water bath at 37 degrees C. A purity of at least 90% was achieved for sorted or isolated CD4+, CD8+ and CD8+ TEMRA cells. Paper-wide results and their limitations: No clonal expansion was detected in the CD4+ T cell repertoire of Susac syndrome patients. The study acknowledged that relatively few individuals were included in the TCR sequencing and HLA analysis.

Only a few counts were recorded for this clonotype. No antigen is known for it. No much larger clone exists at a distance of one base, and base qualities are not known. CDR1 and CDR2, looked up from the germline V gene (reference sequence), are MNHNY and SVGAGI. The CDR3 starts with the cysteine, ends with the phenylalanine, and has 11 residues. Just CDR3 DNA is preserved here, 33 bases in frame from base 1. Trimming at the junction amounts to 5 bases on V and 5 bases on J, and the germline ends lie 4 bases apart. The sequenced material came from CD4+ T cells from PBMCs. The chain joins TRBV6-6 to TRBJ2-1; no D gene is confidently identified. This TCR was sampled from a human donor with Susac syndrome. The DNA sequence is TGTGCCAGCAGTGTGAACAATGAGCAGTTCTTC. This is translated as CASSVNNEQFF.